Each of the 27 T cell receptor beta chains below was sequenced from the same sample in a study of shared clonotypes between healthy human individuals. TCRdb's copy holds only in-frame clones and misses some; the assay was immunoSEQ multiplex PCR. The sample includes about 2.3 million clones, 85% to 95% of them seen just once. The source material was naive CD4+ T cells from PBMCs. The subset was: CD45RA+ positively selected. The receptor set was obtained from a man younger than 30 in good health. Some clones in this sample may be carry-over from other donors' samples.

This chain uses TRBV7-9 with TRBJ2-5, with D possibly being TRBD1 or TRBD2 (6 bases each). This CDR3 has 14 amino acids. Trimming took off 5 bases at V and 3 bases at J, with 13 bases between the two ends. Germline loops: CDR1 SEHNR, CDR2 FQNEAQ (reference sequence). CDR3 in amino acids: CASSPGGPEETQYF. CDR3 in DNA: TGTGCCAGCAGCCCTGGGGGGCCCGAAGAGACCCAGTACTTC.

The count of this clone is one. The chain links TRBV7-2 to TRBJ1-5, with no clear D. V lost 6 bases and J 2 bases, leaving 14 bases between the germline ends. The CDR3 sequence is 15 residues long. Germline assignment: CDR1 SGHTA and CDR2 FQGNSA. For the CDR3, the DNA is TGTGCCAGCAGTCAAGGTGGGGTGGGCAATCAGCCCCAGCATTTT. Protein product: CASSQGGVGNQPQHF. Supplemented by reference TRBV7-2 and TRBJ1-5, the full variable domain reads GAGVSQSPSNKVTEKGKDVELRCDPISGHTALYWYRQSLGQGLEFLIYFQGNSAPDKSGLPSDRFSAERTGGSVSTLTIQRTQQEDSAVYLCASSQGGVGNQPQHFGDGTRLSIL.

V is TRBV7-2 and J is TRBJ1-5, with a tentative D call TRBD1 (6 bases). CDR1 SGHTA and CDR2 FQGNSA come from the germline V gene. Between the trimmed V and J ends, which lost 5 bases and 7 bases, there was a span of 15 bases. The CDR3 length is 14 residues. Here the CDR3 reads CASSPRVGGQPQHF. CDR3 in DNA: TGTGCCAGCAGCCCCCGGGTGGGGGGCCAGCCCCAGCATTTT. Filled out from reference TRBV7-2 and TRBJ1-5, the complete variable domain reads GAGVSQSPSNKVTEKGKDVELRCDPISGHTALYWYRQSLGQGLEFLIYFQGNSAPDKSGLPSDRFSAERTGGSVSTLTIQRTQQEDSAVYLCASSPRVGGQPQHFGDGTRLSIL.

V gene TRBV9 combines with J gene TRBJ2-2; TRBD2 is a possible D gene (6 bases). There are 15 residues in the CDR3. Trimming shortened V by 3 bases and J by 4 bases, and 13 bases separated the two germline ends. Germline V gene sequence: CDR1 SGDLS, CDR2 YYNGEE. This chain's CDR3 is CASSAGWGGTGELFF. CDR3 DNA: TGTGCCAGCAGCGCGGGGTGGGGAGGCACCGGGGAGCTGTTTTTT.

The V call is TRBV30, the J call TRBJ1-6, with D maybe TRBD1 (5 bases). The CDR3 runs to 12 residues. Germline V gene lookup returns CDR1 GTSNPN and CDR2 SVGIG (reference sequence). The germline V and J ends were trimmed by 3 bases and 11 bases, with 11 bases remaining between them. In DNA form, the CDR3 reads TGTGCCTGGAGCCAGGGAAGGACACCCCTCCACTTT. As protein: CAWSQGRTPLHF.

The chain joins TRBV5-5 to TRBJ1-4, with D unresolved. The CDR3 is 14 residues long. V lost 0 bases, J lost 5 bases, and 8 bases lay in between. Germline CDR1 reads SGHKS; CDR2 reads YYEKEE (reference sequence). The chain's CDR3 is CASSLATGNEKLFF. In DNA, the CDR3 is TGTGCCAGCAGCTTGGCGACGGGGAATGAAAAACTGTTTTTT.

This rearrangement joins TRBV7-3 to TRBJ2-7; the D gene is possibly TRBD2 (5 bases). CDR3 length: 14 amino acids. The germline V gene has CDR1 SGHTA and CDR2 FQGTGA. Trimming cost V 2 bases and J 2 bases, with 10 bases left between them. The CDR3 coding sequence is TGTGCCAGCAGCTTAGGAGGACCCCCCTACGAGCAGTACTTC. This encodes CASSLGGPPYEQYF.

The chain uses TRBV28 and TRBJ1-4; D is undetermined. This CDR3 region has 14 residues. The V gene's germline CDR1 is MDHEN and CDR2 SYDVKM. V was pared by 6 bases and J by 4 bases, with 12 bases between. DNA for the CDR3: TGTGCCAGCAGCCCCGACGGAGGTAATGAAAAACTGTTTTTT. Translated, it gives CASSPDGGNEKLFF.

The V and J genes are TRBV28 and TRBJ1-5, with a tentative D call TRBD1 (6 bases). The V end lost 1 base, the J end lost 0 bases, and 10 bases lay between the germline ends. Germline V gives CDR1 MDHEN, CDR2 SYDVKM. The CDR3 runs 16 residues. In DNA form, the CDR3 reads TGTGCCAGCAGTTTATTGAAACAGGGTAGCAATCAGCCCCAGCATTTT. The encoded protein is CASSLLKQGSNQPQHF.

This rearrangement joins TRBV9 to TRBJ2-7; D perhaps matches TRBD1 (6 bases). Germline lookup yields CDR1 SGDLS and CDR2 YYNGEE. V was trimmed by 3 bases and J by 7 bases, leaving 17 bases between them. The CDR3 length is 14 residues. The CDR3 region has the DNA TGTGCCAGCAGCGCCGGCCAGGGGCCGGGGGAGCAGTACTTC. Translation gives CASSAGQGPGEQYF.

This clone is a singleton in its sample. The chain combines TRBV29-1 with TRBJ1-2, with 9 bases fitting TRBD1. The CDR3 runs to 14 residues. CDR1 SQVTM and CDR2 ANQGSEA come from the germline V gene. V was clipped by 3 bases and J by 6 bases; unmatched bases: 8. CDR3 sequence (DNA): TGCAGCGTTGAGCGCACAGGGGGCGGTAATGGCTACACCTTC. Its translation is CSVERTGGGNGYTF.

V gene TRBV9 combines with J gene TRBJ2-2; D is unclear. V gave up 4 bases and J gave up 5 bases, with 15 bases separating them. Germline CDR1 SGDLS, CDR2 YYNGEE. The CDR3 is 15 residues long. The CDR3 bases are TGTGCCAGCAGCCTTAGGACCGTCGGGACCGGGGAGCTGTTTTTT. Amino acids: CASSLRTVGTGELFF.

The chain combines TRBV5-4 with TRBJ1-1; 7 positions match TRBD1. The CDR3 consists of 14 residues. In germline, CDR1 is SGHNT, CDR2 YYREEE (reference sequence). V lost 0 bases and J lost 5; bases outside the gene matches: 4. CDR3 sequence: CASSLGQGRTEAFF. The CDR3 DNA reads as TGTGCCAGCAGCTTGGGACAGGGACGGACTGAAGCTTTCTTT. Supplemented by reference TRBV5-4 and TRBJ1-1, the full variable domain reads ETGVTQSPTHLIKTRGQQVTLRCSSQSGHNTVSWYQQALGQGPQFIFQYYREEENGRGNFPPRFSGLQFPNYSSELNVNALELDDSALYLCASSLGQGRTEAFFGQGTRLTVV.

The chain carries TRBV7-9 and TRBJ2-5; D may be TRBD1 (5 bases). Trimming removed 7 bases at V and 3 bases at J, with 15 bases between. This CDR3 spans 14 amino acids. Per the germline V gene, CDR1 is SEHNR and CDR2 is FQNEAQ (reference sequence). In DNA, the CDR3 is TGTGCCAGCACCAAAGGGGTGGGGAAAGAGACCCAGTACTTC. Encoded protein: CASTKGVGKETQYF.

As for this clone: In the same sample, other DNA sequences code for this CDR3. V is TRBV5-4 and J is TRBJ1-1, with D perhaps matching TRBD1 (6 bases). The CDR3 length is 14 residues. V shed 2 bases and J shed 0 bases, with 8 bases lying between them. Germline V gene data show CDR1 as SGHNT and CDR2 as YYREEE (reference sequence). Here the CDR3 DNA reads TGTGCCAGCAGCTTAGACAGGATGAACACTGAAGCTTTCTTT. It yields the protein CASSLDRMNTEAFF.

The CDR3 sequence: CASSYPGHEQFF. The CDR3 region has the DNA TGTGCCAGCAGCTACCCGGGGCATGAGCAGTTCTTC. The rearrangement uses TRBV7-3 and TRBJ2-1; D assignment may be TRBD1 or TRBD2 (5 bases each). The CDR3 has 12 amino acids. From germline, CDR1 is SGHTA and CDR2 FQGTGA. Trimming took 4 bases from V and 8 from J, leaving 9 bases between them.

The count of this clone is one. The chain couples TRBV28 to TRBJ2-7; 10 bases agree with TRBD2. The CDR3 sequence is 15 residues long. V gave up 6 bases and J gave up 5 bases; unmatched junction bases: 10. CDR1 and CDR2 (germline): MDHEN, SYDVKM. The CDR3 region has the DNA TGTGCCAGCAGCCCTACGGGACTAGCGAGACACGAGCAGTACTTC. Protein product: CASSPTGLARHEQYF.

The rearrangement links TRBV19 to TRBJ1-5, with D possibly TRBD1 on 6 matching bases. Germline V lookup: CDR1 LNHDA, CDR2 SQIVND (reference sequence). Trimming removed 7 bases at V and 4 bases at J, with 20 bases between. The CDR3 is made up of 16 amino acids. CDR3 sequence reads: CASTPEGVGLNQPQHF. CDR3 coding DNA: TGTGCCAGTACTCCAGAGGGGGTAGGTCTTAATCAGCCCCAGCATTTT.

With respect to this clone: Other DNA sequences in the sample encode the same CDR3. The V call is TRBV14, the J call TRBJ1-1; D perhaps matches TRBD1 (5 bases). Trimming removed 5 bases at V and 2 bases at J, with 9 bases between. The CDR3 totals 13 residues. Germline V gene lookup returns CDR1 SGHDN and CDR2 FVKESK. This CDR3 is CASSWGVNTEAFF. The DNA for the CDR3 is TGTGCCAGCAGCTGGGGGGTTAACACTGAAGCTTTCTTT.

The V gene is TRBV28, the J gene TRBJ1-5; no definite D call. The ends were cut back, 6 bases at V and 0 bases at J, with 12 bases in the middle. CDR3 length equals 15 residues. In germline, CDR1 is MDHEN, CDR2 SYDVKM. CDR3 DNA: TGTGCCAGCAGCCCGGGATTTTTTAGCAATCAGCCCCAGCATTTT. It codes for CASSPGFFSNQPQHF.

J is TRBJ2-2 and V is TRBV9; 9 bases agree with TRBD2. This CDR3 has 18 residues. J gave up 5 bases and V 4 bases, and 15 bases lay outside the gene matches. In germline, CDR1 is SGDLS, CDR2 YYNGEE. The CDR3 loop reads CASSYRTSGGRGTGELFF. In nucleotides, the CDR3 is TGTGCCAGCAGCTATAGGACTAGTGGCGGGAGGGGAACCGGGGAGCTGTTTTTT.

The chain combines TRBV7-2 with TRBJ2-1; 7 bases are a match to TRBD2. Unmatched junction bases numbered 13, after V lost 8 bases and J lost 0 bases. The CDR3 is made up of 17 amino acids. Germline values: CDR1 SGHTA, CDR2 FQGNSA. This chain's CDR3 is CASRRHLAVSSYNEQFF. The CDR3 DNA reads as TGTGCCAGCCGACGCCATCTAGCGGTGAGCTCCTACAATGAGCAGTTCTTC.

V is TRBV30 and J is TRBJ2-5, with 8 bases identical to TRBD1. J gave up 5 bases and V 0 bases, and 11 bases lay outside the gene matches. The CDR3 is 16 amino acids. Germline V gene sequence: CDR1 GTSNPN, CDR2 SVGIG (reference sequence). CDR3: CAWSVPPGGMGETQYF. The CDR3 nucleotides are TGTGCCTGGAGTGTACCCCCAGGGGGCATGGGGGAGACCCAGTACTTC.

CDR3 sequence (DNA): TGTGCCAGCAGCTTAGGCGGGACAGGGGTGAACACTGAAGCTTTCTTT. It encodes CASSLGGTGVNTEAFF. J is TRBJ1-1 and V is TRBV11-2; 10 nucleotides match TRBD1. Germline trimming cut 1 base from V and 0 bases from J; bases unmatched to any gene: 2. The germline CDR1 and CDR2 sequences are SGHAT and FQNNGV. The CDR3 consists of 16 residues.

The rearrangement joins TRBV5-1 to TRBJ1-1, with a tentative D call TRBD1 (6 bases). Trimming shortened V by 1 base and J by 3 bases, and 19 bases separated the two germline ends. CDR1 and CDR2 from the germline V gene are SGHRS and YFSETQ. This CDR3 is built from 17 residues. Written as DNA, the CDR3 is TGCGCCAGCAGCTTGCCAAGACAGGATGAAGGTTACACTGAAGCTTTCTTT. This gives the protein CASSLPRQDEGYTEAFF. Supplemented by reference TRBV5-1 and TRBJ1-1, the full variable domain reads KAGVTQTPRYLIKTRGQQVTLSCSPISGHRSVSWYQQTPGQGLQFLFEYFSETQRNKGNFPGRFSGRQFSNSRSEMNVSTLELGDSALYLCASSLPRQDEGYTEAFFGQGTRLTVV.

The chain is built from TRBV2 and TRBJ2-7; D ambiguous. CDR3 length equals 12 residues. Germline V gene data show CDR1 as SNHLY and CDR2 as FYNNEI. Trimming shortened V by 6 bases and J by 6 bases, and 12 bases separated the two germline ends. CDR3 region: CASRRSGVEQYF. CDR3 sequence (DNA): TGTGCCAGCAGGAGGAGTGGGGTCGAGCAGTACTTC.

The J gene is TRBJ1-1, the V gene TRBV7-2; D is unclear. Trimming took 3 bases from V and 1 from J, leaving 9 bases between them. This CDR3 has 14 residues. Germline CDR1 and CDR2: SGHTA and FQGNSA. CDR3 nucleotides: TGTGCCAGCAGCTTCCTGGGGTCGAACACTGAAGCTTTCTTT. Translation gives CASSFLGSNTEAFF.